The source of this T cell receptor beta chain is a study of blood T cell repertoires in COVID-19. Background on the study: T cells, B-cell-depleted T cells, or PBMCs supplied cDNA or gDNA.

Original data processing: Amplification of reference gene primers was used by the study to estimate nucleated cell counts. Profiled with immunoSEQ multiplex PCR; TCRdb holds only in-frame clones, not every one. That table supplies the V and J calls and clone size; D and trimming were determined from the DNA. The sample lists about 130,000 clones; roughly 80% were seen once. This CDR3 is built from 12 residues. CDR1 MNHEY and CDR2 SVGAGI come from the germline V gene. V was pared by 9 bases and J by 5 bases, with 10 bases between. This receptor was identified in a woman between 45 and 65 years old with acute or convalescent COVID-19. The sequencing input was peripheral blood. This chain joins TRBV6-5 and TRBJ1-4, with TRBD1 as a possible D gene (5 bases). CDR3 sequence (DNA): TGTGCCAGGGGATGGGGCAATGAAAAACTGTTTTTT. Translation: CARGWGNEKLFF.